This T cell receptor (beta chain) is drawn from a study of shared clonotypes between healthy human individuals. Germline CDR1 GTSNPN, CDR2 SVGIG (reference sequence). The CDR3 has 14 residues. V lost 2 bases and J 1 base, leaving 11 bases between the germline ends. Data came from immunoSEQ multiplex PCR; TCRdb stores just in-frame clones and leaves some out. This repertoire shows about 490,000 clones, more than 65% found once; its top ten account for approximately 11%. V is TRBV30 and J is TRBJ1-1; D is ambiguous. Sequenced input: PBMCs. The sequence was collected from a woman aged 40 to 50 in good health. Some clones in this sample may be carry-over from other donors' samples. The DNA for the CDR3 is TGTGCCTGGAGTAGAGGCCACGAGAACACTGAAGCTTTCTTT. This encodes CAWSRGHENTEAFF.